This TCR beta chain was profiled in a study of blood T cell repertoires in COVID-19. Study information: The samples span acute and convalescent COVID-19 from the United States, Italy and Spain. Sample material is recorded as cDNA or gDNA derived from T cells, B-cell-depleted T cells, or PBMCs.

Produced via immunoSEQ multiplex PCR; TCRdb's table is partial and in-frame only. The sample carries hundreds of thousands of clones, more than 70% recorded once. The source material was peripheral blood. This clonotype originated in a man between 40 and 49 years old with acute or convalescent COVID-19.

The CDR3 is CASSLMAAGNQPQHF. The CDR3 DNA follows: TGTGCCAGCAGTTTAATGGCGGCTGGCAATCAGCCCCAGCATTTT. This chain connects TRBV27 to TRBJ1-5; D is undetermined. The CDR3 spans 15 residues. V lost 2 bases and J lost 2, with 10 bases in between. CDR1 MNHEY and CDR2 SMNVEV come from the germline V gene (reference sequence).